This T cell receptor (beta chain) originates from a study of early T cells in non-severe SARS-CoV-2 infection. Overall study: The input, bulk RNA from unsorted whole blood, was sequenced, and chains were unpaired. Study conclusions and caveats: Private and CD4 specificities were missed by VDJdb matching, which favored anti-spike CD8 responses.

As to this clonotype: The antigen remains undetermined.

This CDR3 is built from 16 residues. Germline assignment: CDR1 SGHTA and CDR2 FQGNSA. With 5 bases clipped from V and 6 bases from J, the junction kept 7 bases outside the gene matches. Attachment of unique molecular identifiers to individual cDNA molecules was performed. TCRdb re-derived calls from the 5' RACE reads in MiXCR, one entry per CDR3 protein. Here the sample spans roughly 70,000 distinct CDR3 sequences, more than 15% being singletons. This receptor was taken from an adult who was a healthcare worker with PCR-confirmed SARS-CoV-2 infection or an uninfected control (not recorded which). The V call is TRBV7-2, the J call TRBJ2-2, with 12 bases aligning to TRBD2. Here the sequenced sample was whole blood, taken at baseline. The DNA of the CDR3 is TGTGCCAGCAGCCCACCGGCTAGCGGGAGGGCCGGGGAGCTGTTTTTT. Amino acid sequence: CASSPPASGRAGELFF.